These 20 T cell receptor beta chains originate from one sample sequenced in a study of identical twins. TCRdb re-called the 5' RACE reads with MiXCR, one entry per CDR3 protein. The table lists around 490,000 distinct CDR3 sequences, about 22% of them singletons, with 0.48% in the top ten. The sample also formed part of further work on yellow fever vaccine responses in identical twins.

Sequencing used CD4+ T cells sorted from blood. The receptor set was obtained from a woman aged 18-30 years in good health.

The chain uses TRBV12-3 or TRBV12-4 and TRBJ2-4; possibly TRBD1 for D (6 bases). V lost 4 bases, J lost 6 bases, and 25 bases lay in between. The CDR3 extends over 18 amino acids. The CDR3 DNA reads as TGTGCCAGCAGTTACCGACCATTTCACGGACAGATAGTAAACATTCAGTACTTC. It translates to CASSYRPFHGQIVNIQYF.

The V gene is TRBV24-1, the J gene TRBJ2-1, with 9 bases that match TRBD1. CDR1 is KGHDR and CDR2 is SFDVKD in the germline V gene. With V trimmed by 3 bases and J by 4 bases, 3 bases remained unmatched. CDR3 length: 15 residues. The CDR3 DNA sequence: TGTGCCACCAGTGATGGGACAGGGACTTACAATGAGCAGTTCTTC. Its translation is CATSDGTGTYNEQFF.

The chain couples TRBV12-3 or TRBV12-4 to TRBJ2-2; D could derive from TRBD1 or TRBD2 (5 bases each). The V end lost 7 bases, the J end lost 3 bases, and 12 bases lay between the germline ends. The CDR3 covers 14 residues. This CDR3 is CASTWGSHTGELFF. The DNA for the CDR3 is TGTGCCAGCACCTGGGGGTCCCACACCGGGGAGCTGTTTTTT.

This clonotype was detected many times. The V gene is TRBV24-1, the J gene TRBJ2-2; 7 bases are a match to TRBD1. Germline CDR1 and CDR2: KGHDR and SFDVKD. The CDR3 covers 14 residues. J gave up 6 bases and V 4 bases, and 4 bases lay outside the gene matches. Here the CDR3 DNA reads TGTGCCACCAGTGACAAAACAGGGGCCGGGGAGCTGTTTTTT. This translates into CATSDKTGAGELFF.

This clonotype was seen ten or more times. The rearrangement joins TRBV4-1 to TRBJ2-5, with a weak D call TRBD1 (6 bases). V lost 4 bases and J lost 2, with 11 bases in between. The CDR3 loop spans 14 amino acids. The germline V gene encodes CDR1 MGHRA and CDR2 YSYEKL. The CDR3 loop reads CASSLGQHQETQYF. The CDR3 DNA reads TGCGCCAGCAGCCTAGGACAGCATCAAGAGACCCAGTACTTC.

This chain connects TRBV12-3 or TRBV12-4 to TRBJ2-1; 7 nucleotides align to TRBD1. This CDR3 has 14 amino acids. The V gene end was trimmed by 7 bases and the J gene end by 3 bases; junction bases not matched to a gene: 6. CDR3 sequence (DNA): TGTGCCAGCATCCTAGGGGGCGGCTACAATGAGCAGTTCTTC. Protein product: CASILGGGYNEQFF.

The rearrangement joins TRBV7-9 to TRBJ2-2; the D gene is possibly TRBD1 (5 bases). The CDR3 extends over 14 amino acids. Germline-derived CDR1 and CDR2 are SEHNR and FQNEAQ (reference sequence). Trimming took 3 bases from V and 4 from J, leaving 9 bases between them. CDR3 sequence (DNA): TGTGCCAGCAGCTTCCAGGGTTTCACCGGGGAGCTGTTTTTT. It encodes CASSFQGFTGELFF.

This clonotype was seen ten or more times. V usage is TRBV6-1 and J usage is TRBJ2-1; 16 positions match TRBD2. The junction had 7 bases not matched to a gene; V was cut back by 5 bases and J by 9 bases. Looked up from germline, CDR1 is MNHNS and CDR2 is SASEGT. The CDR3 runs to 16 residues. CDR3 sequence: CASSTGLAGGPSEQFF. Here the CDR3 DNA reads TGTGCCAGCAGTACGGGACTAGCGGGGGGGCCTAGTGAGCAGTTCTTC.

This clonotype was seen more than once but under ten times. This chain connects TRBV6-5 to TRBJ2-1; TRBD1 might be the D (6 bases). Between the trimmed V and J ends, which lost 2 bases and 0 bases, there was a span of 14 bases. The length of the CDR3 is 17 residues. The germline V gene encodes CDR1 MNHEY and CDR2 SVGAGI. The CDR3 is CASSYLGAGTSYNEQFF. CDR3 DNA: TGTGCCAGCAGTTACCTGGGGGCCGGGACCTCCTACAATGAGCAGTTCTTC.

V is TRBV28 and J is TRBJ2-3, with TRBD2 identical over 8 bases. The CDR3 has 17 residues. The germline V gene encodes CDR1 MDHEN and CDR2 SYDVKM. V was clipped by 5 bases and J by 0 bases; unmatched bases: 10. The DNA for the CDR3 is TGTGCCAGCAGTGACTATAGCGGGGCCCCTAGCACAGATACGCAGTATTTT. Translating it yields CASSDYSGAPSTDTQYF.

This clonotype was found a few times. The gene calls are TRBV12-3 or TRBV12-4 and TRBJ2-3, with 11 bases that match TRBD1. Trimming cost V 2 bases and J 0 bases; bases outside gene matches: 13. This CDR3 is 20 amino acids long. The CDR3 DNA follows: TGTGCCAGCAGTTTAAAGGGCAGGACAGGGGGCCAATCTAGCACAGATACGCAGTATTTT. Translation gives CASSLKGRTGGQSSTDTQYF.

This clonotype was counted a few times. The chain is built from TRBV12-3 or TRBV12-4 and TRBJ2-3; the match to TRBD2 covers 7 bases. Trimming took 3 bases from V and 7 from J; bases not matched to a gene: 7. This CDR3 spans 14 amino acids. The CDR3 here is CASSFPGGSNTQYF. DNA for the CDR3: TGTGCCAGCAGTTTCCCGGGAGGAAGCAATACGCAGTATTTT.

This clonotype was detected a few times. The chain has TRBV6-1 and TRBJ2-3; 7 bases are a match to TRBD1. Germline lookup yields CDR1 MNHNS and CDR2 SASEGT. The CDR3 is 14 residues long. The junction had 10 bases not matched to a gene; V was cut back by 7 bases and J by 6 bases. This chain's CDR3 is CASKGAIKADTQYF. The DNA of the CDR3 is TGTGCCAGCAAGGGGGCTATAAAGGCGGATACGCAGTATTTT.

The chain couples TRBV6-1 to TRBJ2-2; D is perhaps TRBD1 or TRBD2 (6 bases each). The CDR3 length is 16 residues. With 2 bases removed from V and 2 bases from J, the gap between germline ends came to 12 bases. Germline V gene lookup returns CDR1 MNHNS and CDR2 SASEGT. CDR3 DNA sequence: TGTGCCAGCAGTGAATTTGGGGGGCTCAACACCGGGGAGCTGTTTTTT. This codes for CASSEFGGLNTGELFF.

The chain uses TRBV2 and TRBJ2-7; 7 nucleotides agree with TRBD1. With V trimmed by 7 bases and J by 2 bases, 5 bases remained unmatched. The length of the CDR3 is 13 residues. Germline loops: CDR1 SNHLY, CDR2 FYNNEI. The CDR3 loop reads CASNRDSPYEQYV. The CDR3 coding sequence is TGTGCCAGCAATCGGGACAGTCCCTACGAGCAGTACGTC.

This clonotype was picked up a small number of times. The rearrangement joins TRBV20-1 to TRBJ2-7, with TRBD2 matching 11 bases. Germline-derived CDR1 and CDR2 are DFQATT and SNEGSKA (reference sequence). The CDR3 contains 15 residues. Unmatched junction bases numbered 9, after V lost 4 bases and J lost 4 bases. This CDR3 is CSAKGTSGRVYEQYF. Here the CDR3 DNA reads TGCAGTGCTAAAGGCACTAGCGGGAGAGTTTACGAGCAGTACTTC.

The chain carries TRBV12-3 or TRBV12-4 and TRBJ1-5; D gene unclear. This CDR3 comprises 16 residues. Trimming stripped 3 bases from V and 4 bases from J, with 16 bases between. The CDR3 DNA sequence: TGTGCCAGCAGTTTCATGCGAGGGAACCCAAATCAGCCCCAGCATTTT. It codes for CASSFMRGNPNQPQHF.

This clonotype showed up just a few times. This chain links TRBV5-5 with TRBJ1-4; D is ambiguous. The CDR3 runs 14 residues. Deletions cut 0 bases from V and 6 bases from J, with 9 bases between. CDR1 SGHKS and CDR2 YYEKEE come from the germline V gene (reference sequence). CDR3 sequence: CASSLGSLDEKLFF. Here the CDR3 DNA reads TGTGCCAGCAGCTTGGGGTCATTGGATGAAAAACTGTTTTTT.

The chain recombines TRBV12-3 or TRBV12-4 with TRBJ2-5; 14 bases align to TRBD2. CDR3 length: 17 residues. V lost 7 bases and J lost 7; bases outside the gene matches: 14. DNA for the CDR3: TGTGCCAGCATCGGAGGGGGACTAGCGGGGGCCCCGGGGACCCAGTACTTC. This codes for CASIGGGLAGAPGTQYF.

This clonotype turned up a few times. The chain couples TRBV20-1 to TRBJ1-2; 8 positions match TRBD1. The CDR3 is made up of 13 amino acids. V gave up 4 bases and J gave up 3 bases; unmatched junction bases: 4. From germline, CDR1 is DFQATT and CDR2 SNEGSKA (reference sequence). The CDR3 spells CSAKAGGDYGYTF. Written as DNA, the CDR3 is TGCAGTGCTAAGGCAGGGGGCGACTATGGCTACACCTTC.